The 21 T cell receptor beta chains given below trace back to one sample, sequenced in a study of regulatory T cells in long-lasting Graves disease. Time point described: newly diagnosed GD, antithyroid drugs for less than 3 months. PBMC-extracted RNA yielded the TCR library. CDR3-region Arm-PCR and iRepertoire HTBI primers produced the TCR beta libraries. TCRdb itself ran the multiplex PCR reads through MiXCR, one entry per CDR3 protein. The table has around 420,000 distinct CDR3 sequences, 14% to 15% seen once. These data were likewise used in another study, on T cells in Graves' hyperthyroidism and ophthalmopathy.

Sequenced material: peripheral blood mononuclear cells (PBMCs), taken at new diagnosis, from a patient treated with antithyroid drugs. The receptor set was obtained from a woman aged 40-49 years with Graves disease.

The chain is built from TRBV6-1 and TRBJ2-1, with TRBD2 matching 12 bases. V shed 8 bases, J shed 7 bases, and the junction held 6 bases outside the gene matches. In germline, CDR1 is MNHNS, CDR2 SASEGT. The CDR3 length is 14 residues. CDR3 sequence (DNA): TGTGCCAGCGGGGTGGGACTAGCGGGTAATGAGCAGTTCTTC. It is translated as CASGVGLAGNEQFF.

With regard to this clonotype: A read error may produce the germline difference seen at one junction end. This chain joins TRBV6-2 or TRBV6-3 and TRBJ2-7; a weak D match, TRBD2 (5 bases). Germline V gene sequence: CDR1 MNHEY, CDR2 SVGEGT. The CDR3 has 15 amino acids. The CDR3 DNA reads as TGTGCCAGCAGTATACTCGCGGGCGGCCCCTACAAGCAGTACTTC. It yields the protein CASSILAGGPYKQYF.

The chain combines TRBV12-3 or TRBV12-4 with TRBJ1-2, with D unresolved. Deletions cut 10 bases from V and 8 bases from J, with 17 bases between. There are 12 residues in the CDR3. CDR3: CATGKGTGGYTF. DNA of the CDR3: TGTGCCACCGGAAAGGGAACGGGCGGCTACACCTTC.

With respect to this clonotype: A far larger clone differs by one base, so this is likely a read error. The chain links TRBV12-3 or TRBV12-4 to TRBJ2-5; D is tentatively TRBD1 or TRBD2 (5 bases each). CDR3 length: 14 residues. CDR3 amino acids: CASSLVGRQEAQYF. CDR3 DNA: TGTGCCAGCAGCTTAGTGGGACGGCAAGAGGCCCAGTACTTC.

Ten or more counts support this clonotype. This chain links TRBV5-1 with TRBJ1-2; no definite D call. The CDR3 spans 16 residues. V gave up 0 bases and J gave up 7 bases, with 19 bases separating them. Germline CDR1 reads SGHRS; CDR2 reads YFSETQ. The CDR3 DNA sequence: TGCGCCAGCAGCTTGGATGACACGGGGAGATTGGCTGGCTACACCTTC. Translating gives CASSLDDTGRLAGYTF. Full variable domain (outside the CDR3, taken from reference TRBV5-1 and TRBJ1-2): KAGVTQTPRYLIKTRGQQVTLSCSPISGHRSVSWYQQTPGQGLQFLFEYFSETQRNKGNFPGRFSGRQFSNSRSEMNVSTLELGDSALYLCASSLDDTGRLAGYTFGSGTRLTVV.

The sample holds a few counts of this clonotype. V usage is TRBV7-3 and J usage is TRBJ2-3, with TRBD1 matching 10 bases. V lost 5 bases and J lost 4; bases outside the gene matches: 6. The CDR3 consists of 15 residues. Germline values: CDR1 SGHTA, CDR2 FQGTGA. As DNA, the CDR3 is TGTGCCAGCAGCCCACATGGGACAGGGGCAGATACGCAGTATTTT. Amino acids: CASSPHGTGADTQYF. The full variable domain, in which reference TRBV7-3 and TRBJ2-3 provide the parts outside the CDR3, is GAGVSQTPSNKVTEKGKYVELRCDPISGHTALYWYRQSLGQGPEFLIYFQGTGAADDSGLPNDRFFAVRPEGSVSTLKIQRTERGDSAVYLCASSPHGTGADTQYFGPGTRLTVL.

In the case of this clonotype: A clone one base away is much larger, so this may be a read error. The chain recombines TRBV5-4 with TRBJ2-5; possible D gene TRBD2, 6 bases. The CDR3 has 15 amino acids. Germline V gene sequence: CDR1 SGHNT, CDR2 YYREEE (reference sequence). CDR3 in DNA: TGTGCCAGCAGCTCCCGGAGGGAGCCCCAAGAGGCCCAGTACTTC. Protein product: CASSSRREPQEAQYF.

This clonotype was found many times. The CDR3 sequence is CASGFISGVLRNEQFF. In nucleotides, the CDR3 is TGTGCTAGTGGTTTCATTAGCGGGGTATTACGCAATGAGCAGTTCTTC. The chain carries TRBV12-5 and TRBJ2-1, with TRBD2 identical over 8 bases. Unmatched junction bases numbered 10, after V lost 3 bases and J lost 6 bases. This CDR3 has 16 amino acids. Germline V gene data show CDR1 as LGHNT and CDR2 as FRNRAP.

This clonotype was detected only a few times. The chain uses TRBV19 and TRBJ1-6; D gene uncertain. Trimming stripped 7 bases from V and 9 bases from J, with 16 bases between. The CDR3 runs to 14 residues. The germline CDR1 and CDR2 sequences are LNHDA and SQIVND (reference sequence). The CDR3 sequence is CASTPHDVSSPLHF. The CDR3 bases are TGTGCCAGTACCCCACACGACGTGAGTTCACCCCTCCACTTT.

The sample holds a few counts of this clonotype. V gene TRBV12-5 combines with J gene TRBJ2-2, with 8 bases identical to TRBD1. CDR1 LGHNT and CDR2 FRNRAP come from the germline V gene. The CDR3 covers 15 residues. V trimming: 7 bases; J trimming: 7 bases; junction bases outside the gene matches: 11. In nucleotides, the CDR3 is TGTGCTAGTGCCCCCCAGGGGGCTATGGGCGGGGAGCTGTTTTTT. Its protein product is CASAPQGAMGGELFF. Full variable domain (remainder filled in from reference TRBV12-5 and TRBJ2-2): DARVTQTPRHKVTEMGQEVTMRCQPILGHNTVFWYRQTMMQGLELLAYFRNRAPLDDSGMPKDRFSAEMPDATLATLKIQPSEPRDSAVYFCASAPQGAMGGELFFGEGSRLTVL.

This clonotype was observed many times. The V gene is TRBV7-2, the J gene TRBJ1-2; unclear D gene. CDR3 length: 12 residues. The germline gives CDR1 SGHTA, CDR2 FQGNSA. Trimming took 4 bases from V and 7 from J, leaving 10 bases between them. The CDR3 sequence: CASSSRSFGYTF. For the CDR3, the DNA is TGTGCCAGCAGCTCCAGAAGCTTTGGCTACACCTTC.

Note on this clonotype: A read error may produce the germline difference seen at one junction end. CDR3 DNA: TGTGCCAGCAGCTCCCTGGGGGCGGGAGGGCCCCTAACTATCGAGCAGTCCTTC. It encodes CASSSLGAGGPLTIEQSF. J is TRBJ2-7 and V is TRBV5-8; TRBD2 matches 9 bases. Germline CDR1 SGHTS, CDR2 YDEGEE. There are 18 residues in the CDR3.

In its sample, this clonotype was seen many times. This chain links TRBV7-9 with TRBJ2-7; D gene ambiguous. The length of the CDR3 is 12 residues. Germline V gene sequence: CDR1 SEHNR, CDR2 FQNEAQ (reference sequence). V lost 5 bases and J lost 2, with 7 bases in between. In DNA, the CDR3 is TGTGCCAGCAGCACTGCTACCTACGAGCAGTACTTC. It translates to CASSTATYEQYF. Complete variable domain (other parts from reference TRBV7-9 and TRBJ2-7): DTGVSQNPRHKITKRGQNVTFRCDPISEHNRLYWYRQTLGQGPEFLTYFQNEAQLEKSRLLSDRFSAERPKGSFSTLEIQRTEQGDSAMYLCASSTATYEQYFGPGTRLTVT.

This clonotype turned up a few times. The CDR3 region is CASFGVVRSSYEQYF. CDR3 DNA: TGTGCCAGCTTTGGGGTGGTTCGCAGCTCCTACGAGCAGTACTTC. The rearrangement uses TRBV6-1 and TRBJ2-7, with D hard to call. The V end was cut by 8 bases, the J end by 0 bases, with 17 bases between. This CDR3 has 15 amino acids. CDR1 is MNHNS and CDR2 is SASEGT in the germline V gene.

Ten or more counts support this clonotype. This sequence joins TRBV20-1 and TRBJ2-1; D ambiguous. CDR1 is DFQATT and CDR2 is SNEGSKA in the germline V gene (reference sequence). This CDR3 is built from 15 residues. The V end was cut by 1 base, the J end by 3 bases, with 13 bases between. The CDR3 sequence: CSARGGGGNYNEQFF. CDR3 in DNA: TGCAGTGCTAGAGGCGGTGGCGGAAACTACAATGAGCAGTTCTTC.

This clonotype was counted a few times. Here the CDR3 DNA reads TGTGCCAGCAGCTTAGGGATCAGTCGAGGGTACTTC. It translates to CASSLGISRGYF. J is TRBJ2-7 and V is TRBV7-2; no clear D. The CDR3 totals 12 residues. V shed 1 base and J shed 12 bases, with 13 bases lying between them. Looked up from germline, CDR1 is SGHTA and CDR2 is FQGNSA.

This clonotype was counted many times. The rearrangement joins TRBV2 to TRBJ2-1; a weak D match, TRBD1 (6 bases). Germline V gene lookup returns CDR1 SNHLY and CDR2 FYNNEI. Trimming left V 6 bases short and J 6 bases short, with 15 bases between. This CDR3 contains 14 residues. CDR3 protein: CASSQGPPVNEQFF. The CDR3, as DNA: TGTGCCAGCAGCCAGGGGCCGCCGGTCAATGAGCAGTTCTTC.

This clonotype appeared many times. Written as DNA, the CDR3 is TGTGCCAGCACCCTAATTAGCGGAGCCAGGACGTGGGATGAGCAGTTCTTC. Protein: CASTLISGARTWDEQFF. This chain links TRBV27 with TRBJ2-1; a possible D gene is TRBD2 (6 bases). V was cut by 7 bases and J by 8 bases, with 27 bases left in between. CDR1 and CDR2 from the germline V gene are MNHEY and SMNVEV (reference sequence). The CDR3 totals 17 residues.

This clonotype occurred a few times. The genes are TRBV14 and TRBJ2-1; 8 nucleotides match TRBD2. Germline CDR1 SGHDN, CDR2 FVKESK. The ends lost 0 bases at V and 0 bases at J; junction bases unmatched: 4. This CDR3 spans 17 amino acids. CDR3: CASSQERAGGSYNEQFF. The CDR3 DNA reads as TGTGCCAGCAGCCAAGAGAGGGCGGGGGGCTCCTACAATGAGCAGTTCTTC.

This clonotype was seen repeatedly, ten times or more. The chain recombines TRBV2 with TRBJ1-4, with 8 positions matching TRBD1. Germline V CDR1 and CDR2: SNHLY, FYNNEI. CDR3 length: 14 residues. V lost 6 bases, J lost 8 bases, and 8 bases stayed unmatched. In DNA form, the CDR3 reads TGTGCCAGCAGGAACAGGGGGGGATCCGAAAAACTGTTTTTT. Protein: CASRNRGGSEKLFF.

This clonotype was counted at least ten times. The CDR3 region is CASSIDLATETTLSTDTQYF. As DNA, the CDR3 is TGTGCCAGCAGTATAGATCTAGCGACGGAAACCACCCTTAGCACAGATACGCAGTATTTT. The V call is TRBV2, the J call TRBJ2-3; tentatively, D is TRBD2 (6 bases). This CDR3 region has 20 residues. Germline lookup yields CDR1 SNHLY and CDR2 FYNNEI. The ends were cut back, 5 bases at V and 0 bases at J, with 27 bases in the middle.